The 4 T cell receptor beta chains below were found in one sample sequenced in a study of blood T cell repertoires in COVID-19. Method: immunoSEQ multiplex PCR; TCRdb's copy keeps in-frame clones and lacks some. The data hold fewer than 250,000 clones, with 65% to 85% observed a single time. The sample comprised peripheral blood. These receptors all come from a woman aged 50 to 65 with acute or convalescent COVID-19.

This chain uses TRBV5-3 with TRBJ2-5; tentative D call: TRBD1 (6 bases). TRBV5-3 is known as an ORF, though its function is uncertain. This CDR3 comprises 16 residues. Trimming cost V 4 bases and J 1 base, with 17 bases left between them. In DNA, the CDR3 is TGTGCCAGAAGCCTTATCAATAGGACAGTCCAAGAGACCCAGTACTTC. Its protein is CARSLINRTVQETQYF.

This CDR3 is CASSRGGSNQPQHF. The CDR3 DNA reads as TGTGCCAGCAGCCGGGGAGGAAGCAATCAGCCCCAGCATTTT. The V gene is TRBV6-6, the J gene TRBJ1-5; no reliable D call. CDR1 is MNHNY, CDR2 SVGAGI, per germline (reference sequence). Trimming left V 6 bases short and J 1 base short, with 10 bases between. This CDR3 contains 14 residues.

This chain links TRBV29-1 with TRBJ2-7; D is ambiguous. The CDR3 covers 14 residues. Trimming removed 4 bases from V and 0 bases from J, with 13 bases in between. Germline CDR1 SQVTM, CDR2 ANQGSEA. Written as DNA, the CDR3 is TGCAGCGTTGGTATTAGCCGGATCTCCTACGAGCAGTACTTC. It encodes CSVGISRISYEQYF.

V gene TRBV6-5 combines with J gene TRBJ2-2; 7 bases align to TRBD1. With 6 bases clipped from V and 4 bases from J, the junction kept 8 bases outside the gene matches. This CDR3 region has 15 residues. Germline CDR1 is MNHEY and CDR2 is SVGAGI. Written as DNA, the CDR3 is TGTGCCAGCAGGGTAGACAGGGTTCCCACCGGGGAGCTGTTTTTT. As protein: CASRVDRVPTGELFF.